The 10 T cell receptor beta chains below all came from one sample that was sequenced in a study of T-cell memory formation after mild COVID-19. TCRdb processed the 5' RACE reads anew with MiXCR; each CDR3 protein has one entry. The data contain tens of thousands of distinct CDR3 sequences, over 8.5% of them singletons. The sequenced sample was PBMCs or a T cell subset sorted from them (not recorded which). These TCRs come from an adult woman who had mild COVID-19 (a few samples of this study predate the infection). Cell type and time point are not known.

The CDR3: CASSQGRTGTNEKLFF. CDR3 coding DNA: TGCGCCAGCAGCCAAGGGAGGACAGGCACTAATGAAAAACTGTTTTTT. V gene TRBV23-1 combines with J gene TRBJ1-4, with TRBD1 matching 7 bases. TRBV23-1 carries the ORF label, with uncertain function. V was clipped by 6 bases and J by 2 bases; unmatched bases: 9. This CDR3 contains 16 residues.

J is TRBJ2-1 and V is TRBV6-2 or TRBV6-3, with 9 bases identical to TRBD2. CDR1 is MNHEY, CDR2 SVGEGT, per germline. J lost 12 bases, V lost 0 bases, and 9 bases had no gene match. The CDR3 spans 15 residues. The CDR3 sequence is CASSYSSSGTVRQFF. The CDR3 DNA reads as TGTGCCAGCAGTTACTCATCTAGCGGGACGGTTAGGCAGTTCTTC.

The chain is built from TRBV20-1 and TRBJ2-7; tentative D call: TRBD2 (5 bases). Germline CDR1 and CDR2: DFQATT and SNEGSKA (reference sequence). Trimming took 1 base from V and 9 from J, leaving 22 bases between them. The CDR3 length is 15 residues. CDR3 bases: TGCAGTGCTAGAGTTCTCGATTCGGACTTCTCTAGGCAGTACTTC. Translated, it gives CSARVLDSDFSRQYF.

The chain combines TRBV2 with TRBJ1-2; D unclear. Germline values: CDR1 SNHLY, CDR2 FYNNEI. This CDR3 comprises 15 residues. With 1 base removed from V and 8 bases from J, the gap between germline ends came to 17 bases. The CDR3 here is CASSEGYDGVQGYTF. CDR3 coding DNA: TGTGCCAGCAGTGAAGGGTACGACGGGGTGCAGGGCTACACCTTC. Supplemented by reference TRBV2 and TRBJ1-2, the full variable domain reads EPEVTQTPSHQVTQMGQEVILRCVPISNHLYFYWYRQILGQKVEFLVSFYNNEISEKSEIFDDQFSVERPDGSNFTLKIRSTKLEDSAMYFCASSEGYDGVQGYTFGSGTRLTVV.

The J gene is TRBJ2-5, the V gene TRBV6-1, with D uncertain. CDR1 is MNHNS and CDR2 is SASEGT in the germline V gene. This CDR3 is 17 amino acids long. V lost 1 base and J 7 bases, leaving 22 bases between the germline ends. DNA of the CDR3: TGTGCCAGCAGTGAAGACGACGTCCGACTTAAAACGGGGACCCAGTACTTC. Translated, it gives CASSEDDVRLKTGTQYF.

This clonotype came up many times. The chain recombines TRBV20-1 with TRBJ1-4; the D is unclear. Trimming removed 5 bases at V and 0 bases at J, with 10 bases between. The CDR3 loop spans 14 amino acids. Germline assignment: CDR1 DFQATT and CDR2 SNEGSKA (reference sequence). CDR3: CSAPYQATNEKLFF. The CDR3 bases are TGCAGTGCTCCTTACCAAGCAACTAATGAAAAACTGTTTTTT.

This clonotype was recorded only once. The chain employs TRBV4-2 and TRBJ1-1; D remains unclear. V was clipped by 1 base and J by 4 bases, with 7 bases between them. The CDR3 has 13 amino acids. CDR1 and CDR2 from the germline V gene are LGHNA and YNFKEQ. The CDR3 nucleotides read TGTGCCAGCAGCCAAGGGTGGGGCACTGAAGCTTTCTTT. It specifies CASSQGWGTEAFF.

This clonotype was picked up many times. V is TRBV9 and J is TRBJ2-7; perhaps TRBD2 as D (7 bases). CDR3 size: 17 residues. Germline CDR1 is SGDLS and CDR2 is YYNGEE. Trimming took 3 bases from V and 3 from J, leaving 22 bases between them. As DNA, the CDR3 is TGTGCCAGCAGCGACGGTACCCAGGGGAGGGGGAACTACGAGCAGTACTTC. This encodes CASSDGTQGRGNYEQYF.

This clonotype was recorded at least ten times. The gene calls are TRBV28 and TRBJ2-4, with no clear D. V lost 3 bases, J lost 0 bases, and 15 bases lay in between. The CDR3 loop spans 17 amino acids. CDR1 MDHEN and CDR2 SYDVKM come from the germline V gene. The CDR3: CASSLGSVVLAKNIQYF. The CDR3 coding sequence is TGTGCCAGCAGTTTGGGTTCGGTCGTACTAGCCAAAAACATTCAGTACTTC.

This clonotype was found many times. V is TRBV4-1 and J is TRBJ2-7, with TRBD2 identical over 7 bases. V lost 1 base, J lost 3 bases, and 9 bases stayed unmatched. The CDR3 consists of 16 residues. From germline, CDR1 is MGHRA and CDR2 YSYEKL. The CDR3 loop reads CASSQVPSGANYEQYF. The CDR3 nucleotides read TGCGCCAGCAGCCAAGTCCCGAGCGGGGCAAACTACGAGCAGTACTTC.